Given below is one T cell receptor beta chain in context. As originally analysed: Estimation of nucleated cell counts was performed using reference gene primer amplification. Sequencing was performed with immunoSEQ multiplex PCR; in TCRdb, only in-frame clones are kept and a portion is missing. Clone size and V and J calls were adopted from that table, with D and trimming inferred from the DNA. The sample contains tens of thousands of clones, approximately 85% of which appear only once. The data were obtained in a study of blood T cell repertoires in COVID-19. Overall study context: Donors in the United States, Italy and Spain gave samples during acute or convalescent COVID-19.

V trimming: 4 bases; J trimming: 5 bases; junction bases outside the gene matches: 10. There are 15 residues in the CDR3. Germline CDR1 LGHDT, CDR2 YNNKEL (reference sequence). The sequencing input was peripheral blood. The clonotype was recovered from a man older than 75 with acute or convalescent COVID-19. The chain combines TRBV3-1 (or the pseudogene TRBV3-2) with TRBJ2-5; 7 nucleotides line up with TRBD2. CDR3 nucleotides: TGTGCCAGCAGCCTAGCGGGTAACCCGTCGGAGACCCAGTACTTC. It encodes CASSLAGNPSETQYF.